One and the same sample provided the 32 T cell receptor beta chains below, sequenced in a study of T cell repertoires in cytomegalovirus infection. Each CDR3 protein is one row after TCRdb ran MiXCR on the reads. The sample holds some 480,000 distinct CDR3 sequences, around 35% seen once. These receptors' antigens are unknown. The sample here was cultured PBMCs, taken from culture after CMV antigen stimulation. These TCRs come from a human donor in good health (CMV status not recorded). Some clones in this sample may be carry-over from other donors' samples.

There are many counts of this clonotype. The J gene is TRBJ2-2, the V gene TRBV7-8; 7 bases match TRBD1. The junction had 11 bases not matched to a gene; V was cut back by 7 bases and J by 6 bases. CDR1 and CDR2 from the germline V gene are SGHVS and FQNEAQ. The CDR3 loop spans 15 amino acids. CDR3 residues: CASKQGIEKPGELFF. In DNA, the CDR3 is TGTGCCAGCAAACAGGGGATCGAGAAACCCGGGGAGCTGTTTTTT. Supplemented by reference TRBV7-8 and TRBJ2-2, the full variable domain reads GAGVSQSPRYKVAKRGQDVALRCDPISGHVSLFWYQQALGQGPEFLTYFQNEAQLDKSGLPSDRFFAERPEGSVSTLKIQRTQQEDSAVYLCASKQGIEKPGELFFGEGSRLTVL.

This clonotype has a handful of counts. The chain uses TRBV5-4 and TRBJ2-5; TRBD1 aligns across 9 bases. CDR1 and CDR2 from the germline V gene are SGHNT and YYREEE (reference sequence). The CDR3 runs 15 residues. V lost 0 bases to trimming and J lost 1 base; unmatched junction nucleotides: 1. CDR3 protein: CASSLVGQGQETQYF. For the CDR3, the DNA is TGTGCCAGCAGCTTGGTGGGACAGGGCCAAGAGACCCAGTACTTC.

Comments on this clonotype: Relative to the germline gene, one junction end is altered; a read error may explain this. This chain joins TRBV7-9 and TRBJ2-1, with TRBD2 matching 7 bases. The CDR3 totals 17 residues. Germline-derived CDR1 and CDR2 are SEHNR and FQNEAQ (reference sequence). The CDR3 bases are TGTGCCAGCAGCTTCCACCTCGGCGGGAGCACGTACAATGTGCAGTTCTTC. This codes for CASSFHLGGSTYNVQFF.

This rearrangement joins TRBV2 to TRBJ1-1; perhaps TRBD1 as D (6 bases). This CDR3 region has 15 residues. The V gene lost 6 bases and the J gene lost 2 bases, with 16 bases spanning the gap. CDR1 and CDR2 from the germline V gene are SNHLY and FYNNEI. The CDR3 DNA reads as TGTGCCAGCAGAGGGGTCCGGGGGCCAAACACTGAAGCTTTCTTT. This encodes CASRGVRGPNTEAFF.

The CDR3 region is CASSLSGGYRASGEQYF. CDR3 nucleotides: TGTGCCAGCAGCTTATCGGGGGGGTACAGGGCCTCTGGGGAGCAGTACTTC. The V gene is TRBV7-8, the J gene TRBJ2-7; the match to TRBD2 covers 8 bases. Germline trimming cut 2 bases from V and 7 bases from J; bases unmatched to any gene: 16. The CDR3 runs to 17 residues. CDR1 is SGHVS, CDR2 FQNEAQ, per germline.

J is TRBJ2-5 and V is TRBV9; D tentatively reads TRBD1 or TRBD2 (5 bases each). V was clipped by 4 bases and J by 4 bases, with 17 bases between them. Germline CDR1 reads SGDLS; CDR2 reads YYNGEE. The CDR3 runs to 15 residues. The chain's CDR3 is CASSPGTGNAETQYF. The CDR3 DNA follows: TGTGCCAGCAGCCCAGGGACGGGAAATGCAGAGACCCAGTACTTC.

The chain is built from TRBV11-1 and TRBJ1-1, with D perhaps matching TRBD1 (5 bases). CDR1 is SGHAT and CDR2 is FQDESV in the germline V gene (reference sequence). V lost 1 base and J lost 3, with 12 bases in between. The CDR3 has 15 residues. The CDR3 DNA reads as TGTGCCAGCAGCTTAGGATGGGGCGGGGACACTGAAGCTTTCTTT. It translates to CASSLGWGGDTEAFF.

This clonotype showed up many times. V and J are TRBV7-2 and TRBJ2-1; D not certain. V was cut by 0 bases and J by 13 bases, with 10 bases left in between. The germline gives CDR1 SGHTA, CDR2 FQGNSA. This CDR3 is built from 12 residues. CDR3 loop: CASSLASRIQFF. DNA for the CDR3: TGTGCCAGCAGCTTAGCTAGCAGAATACAGTTCTTC.

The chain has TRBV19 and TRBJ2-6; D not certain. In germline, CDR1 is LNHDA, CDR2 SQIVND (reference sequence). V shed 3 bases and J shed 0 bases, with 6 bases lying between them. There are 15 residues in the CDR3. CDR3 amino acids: CASSIIVSGANVLTF. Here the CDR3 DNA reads TGTGCCAGTAGTATCATAGTCTCTGGGGCCAACGTCCTGACTTTC. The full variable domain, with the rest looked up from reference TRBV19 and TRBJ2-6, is DGGITQSPKYLFRKEGQNVTLSCEQNLNHDAMYWYRQDPGQGLRLIYYSQIVNDFQKGDIAEGYSVSREKKESFPLTVTSAQKNPTAFYLCASSIIVSGANVLTFGAGSRLTVL.

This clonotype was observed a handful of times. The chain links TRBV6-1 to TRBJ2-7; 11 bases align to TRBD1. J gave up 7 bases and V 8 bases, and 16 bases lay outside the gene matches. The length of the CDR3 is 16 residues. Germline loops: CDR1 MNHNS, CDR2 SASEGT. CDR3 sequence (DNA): TGTGCCAGCGTCTGGGGTGGCGGACAGGGGGCTCGGGAGCAGTACTTC. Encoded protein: CASVWGGGQGAREQYF.

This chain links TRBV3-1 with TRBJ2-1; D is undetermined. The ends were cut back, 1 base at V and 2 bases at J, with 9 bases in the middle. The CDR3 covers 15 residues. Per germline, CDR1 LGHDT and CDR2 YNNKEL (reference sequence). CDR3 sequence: CASSQGVATYNEQFF. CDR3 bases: TGTGCCAGCAGCCAAGGGGTGGCTACCTACAATGAGCAGTTCTTC.

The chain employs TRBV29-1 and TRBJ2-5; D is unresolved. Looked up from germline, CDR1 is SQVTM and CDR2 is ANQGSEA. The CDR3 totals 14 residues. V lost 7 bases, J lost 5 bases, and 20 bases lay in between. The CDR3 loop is CSADRLDPNETQYF. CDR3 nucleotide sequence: TGCAGCGCCGATCGCCTAGACCCTAACGAGACCCAGTACTTC.

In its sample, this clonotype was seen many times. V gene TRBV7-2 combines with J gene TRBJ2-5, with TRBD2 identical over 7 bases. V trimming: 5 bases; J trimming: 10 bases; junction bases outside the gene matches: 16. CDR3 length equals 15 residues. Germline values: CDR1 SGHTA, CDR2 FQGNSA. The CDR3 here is CASSPGLPLSGDQYF. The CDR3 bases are TGTGCCAGCAGCCCAGGACTACCCCTGAGCGGGGACCAGTACTTC.

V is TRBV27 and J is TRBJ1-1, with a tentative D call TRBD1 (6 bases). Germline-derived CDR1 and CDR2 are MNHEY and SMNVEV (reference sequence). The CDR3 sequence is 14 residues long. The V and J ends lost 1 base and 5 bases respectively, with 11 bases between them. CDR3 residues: CASSLLGQSTEAFF. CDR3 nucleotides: TGTGCCAGCAGTTTATTAGGACAGAGTACTGAAGCTTTCTTT.

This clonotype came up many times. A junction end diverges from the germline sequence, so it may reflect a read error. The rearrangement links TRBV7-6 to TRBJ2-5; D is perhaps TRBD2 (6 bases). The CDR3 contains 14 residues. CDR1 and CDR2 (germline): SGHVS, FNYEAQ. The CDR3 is CASSLAGGQETQYF. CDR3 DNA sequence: TGCGCCAGCAGCTTGGCCGGAGGGCAAGAGACCCAGTACTTC.

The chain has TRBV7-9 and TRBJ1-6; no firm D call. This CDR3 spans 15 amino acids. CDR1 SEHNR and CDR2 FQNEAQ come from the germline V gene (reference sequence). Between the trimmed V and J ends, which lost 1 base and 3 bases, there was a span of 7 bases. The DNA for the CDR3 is TGTGCCAGCAGCTTAGAACGGGGCTATAATTCACCCCTCCACTTT. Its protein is CASSLERGYNSPLHF.

The CDR3 sequence is CASSPTSASNIQYF. The CDR3 DNA follows: TGTGCCAGCAGTCCGACTAGCGCGAGTAACATTCAGTACTTC. This chain uses TRBV7-2 with TRBJ2-4; 8 bases fit TRBD2. Germline V gene sequence: CDR1 SGHTA, CDR2 FQGNSA. This CDR3 region has 14 residues. J gave up 7 bases and V 6 bases, and 8 bases lay outside the gene matches.

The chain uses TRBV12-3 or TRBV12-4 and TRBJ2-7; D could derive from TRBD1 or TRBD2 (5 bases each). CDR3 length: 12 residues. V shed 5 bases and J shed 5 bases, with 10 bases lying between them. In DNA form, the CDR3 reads TGTGCCAGCAGTCCGGGGCCCCACGAGCAGTACTTC. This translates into CASSPGPHEQYF.

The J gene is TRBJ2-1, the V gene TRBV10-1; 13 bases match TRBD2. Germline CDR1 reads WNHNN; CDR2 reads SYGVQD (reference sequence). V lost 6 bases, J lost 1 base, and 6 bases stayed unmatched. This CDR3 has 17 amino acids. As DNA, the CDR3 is TGCGCCAGCAGCGGGACTAGCGGGATCGGGTCCTACAATGAGCAGTTCTTC. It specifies CASSGTSGIGSYNEQFF.

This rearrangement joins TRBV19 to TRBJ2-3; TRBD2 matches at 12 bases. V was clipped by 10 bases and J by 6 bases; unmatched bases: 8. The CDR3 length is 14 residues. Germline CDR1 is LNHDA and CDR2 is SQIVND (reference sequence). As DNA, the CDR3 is TGTGCCACTCGACTAGCGGGAGTTCGCGATACGCAGTATTTT. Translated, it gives CATRLAGVRDTQYF.

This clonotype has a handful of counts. The CDR3 DNA follows: TGTGCCAGCAGTCCGCACGGGCCGAACACTGAAGCTTTCTTT. Protein sequence: CASSPHGPNTEAFF. The chain joins TRBV27 to TRBJ1-1, with D unclear. The CDR3 length is 14 residues. Germline assignment: CDR1 MNHEY and CDR2 SMNVEV (reference sequence). V was cut by 5 bases and J by 1 base, with 11 bases left in between.

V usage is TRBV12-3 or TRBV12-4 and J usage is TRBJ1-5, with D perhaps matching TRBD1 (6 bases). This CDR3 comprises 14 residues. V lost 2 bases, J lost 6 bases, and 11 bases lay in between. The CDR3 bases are TGTGCCAGCAGTTTATTCAGGGGCGGTCAGCCCCAGCATTTT. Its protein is CASSLFRGGQPQHF.

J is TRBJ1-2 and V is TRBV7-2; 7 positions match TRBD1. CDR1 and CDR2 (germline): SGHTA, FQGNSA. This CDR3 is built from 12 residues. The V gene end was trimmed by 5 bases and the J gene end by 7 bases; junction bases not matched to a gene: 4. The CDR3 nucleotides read TGTGCCAGCAGCCCGGGACAGCTTGGCTACACCTTC. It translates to CASSPGQLGYTF.

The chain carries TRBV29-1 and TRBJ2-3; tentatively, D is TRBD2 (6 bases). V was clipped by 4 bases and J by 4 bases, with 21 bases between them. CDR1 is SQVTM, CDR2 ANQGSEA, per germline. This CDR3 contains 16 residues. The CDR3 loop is CSVGRRTGVVADTQYF. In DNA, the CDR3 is TGCAGCGTTGGGAGAAGAACGGGAGTTGTAGCAGATACGCAGTATTTT.

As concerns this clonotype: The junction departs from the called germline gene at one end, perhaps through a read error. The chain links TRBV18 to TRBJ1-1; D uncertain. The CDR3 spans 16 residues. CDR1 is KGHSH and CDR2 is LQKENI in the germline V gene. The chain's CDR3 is CASSLWSGRRNTEAIF. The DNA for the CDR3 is TGTGCCAGCTCCCTATGGAGTGGGCGGCGGAACACTGAAGCTATCTTT.

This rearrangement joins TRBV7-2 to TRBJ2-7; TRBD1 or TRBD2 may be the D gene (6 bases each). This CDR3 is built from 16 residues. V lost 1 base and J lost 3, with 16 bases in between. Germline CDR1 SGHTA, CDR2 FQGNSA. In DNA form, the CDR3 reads TGTGCCAGCAGCTTAGTAGGGGGGAGAACTTACTACGAGCAGTACTTC. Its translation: CASSLVGGRTYYEQYF.

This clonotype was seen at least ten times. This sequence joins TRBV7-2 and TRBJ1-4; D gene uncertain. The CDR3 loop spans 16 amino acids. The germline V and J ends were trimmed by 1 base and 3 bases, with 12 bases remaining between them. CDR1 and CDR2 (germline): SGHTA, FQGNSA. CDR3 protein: CASSLGRAKANEKLFF. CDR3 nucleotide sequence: TGTGCCAGCAGCTTAGGAAGGGCAAAAGCTAATGAAAAACTGTTTTTT.

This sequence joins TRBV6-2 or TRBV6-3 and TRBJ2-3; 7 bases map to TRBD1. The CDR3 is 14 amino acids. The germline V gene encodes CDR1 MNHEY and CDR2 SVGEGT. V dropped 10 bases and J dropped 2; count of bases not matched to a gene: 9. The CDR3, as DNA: TGTGCCACTTCGACAGGGTGGTTCACAGATACGCAGTATTTT. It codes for CATSTGWFTDTQYF.

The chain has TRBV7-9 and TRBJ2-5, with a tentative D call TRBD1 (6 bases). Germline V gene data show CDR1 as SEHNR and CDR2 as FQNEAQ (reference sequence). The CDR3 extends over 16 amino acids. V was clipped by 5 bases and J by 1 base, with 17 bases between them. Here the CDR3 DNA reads TGTGCCAGCAGCCGACAGGTGGGGGACGCCCAAGAGACCCAGTACTTC. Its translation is CASSRQVGDAQETQYF. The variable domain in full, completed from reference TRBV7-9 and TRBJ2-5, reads DTGVSQNPRHKITKRGQNVTFRCDPISEHNRLYWYRQTLGQGPEFLTYFQNEAQLEKSRLLSDRFSAERPKGSFSTLEIQRTEQGDSAMYLCASSRQVGDAQETQYFGPGTRLLVL.

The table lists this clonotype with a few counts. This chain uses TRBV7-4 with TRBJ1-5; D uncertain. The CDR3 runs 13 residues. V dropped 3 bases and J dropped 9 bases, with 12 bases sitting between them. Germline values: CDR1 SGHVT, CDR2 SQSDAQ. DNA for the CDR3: TGTGCCAGCAGCTTCCTTCCGGAGTCGCCCCAGCATTTT. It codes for CASSFLPESPQHF.

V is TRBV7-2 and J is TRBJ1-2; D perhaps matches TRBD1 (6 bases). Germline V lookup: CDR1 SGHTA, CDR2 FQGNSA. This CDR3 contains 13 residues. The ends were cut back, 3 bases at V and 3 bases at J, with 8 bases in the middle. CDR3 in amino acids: CASSFEGDYGYTF. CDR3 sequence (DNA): TGTGCCAGCAGCTTTGAGGGGGACTATGGCTACACCTTC.

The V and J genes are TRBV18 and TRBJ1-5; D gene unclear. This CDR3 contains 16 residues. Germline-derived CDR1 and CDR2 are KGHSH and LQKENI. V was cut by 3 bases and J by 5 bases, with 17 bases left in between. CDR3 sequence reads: CASSPFNAELHQPQHF. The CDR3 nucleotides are TGTGCCAGCTCACCCTTTAATGCAGAACTTCATCAGCCCCAGCATTTT.